The 27 T cell receptor beta chains below were found in one sample sequenced in a study of blood T cell repertoires in COVID-19. Sequencing used immunoSEQ multiplex PCR; TCRdb keeps in-frame clones, though not all of them. Of about 400,000 clones in the sample, 80% to 90% are singletons; the top ten hold 4% to 5.5%. Sequenced sample: peripheral blood. Receptors were obtained from a woman aged 30 to 39 with acute or convalescent COVID-19.

The chain carries TRBV11-2 and TRBJ2-3, with D possibly matching TRBD1 (6 bases). Trimming removed 5 bases at V and 4 bases at J, with 16 bases between. The CDR3 spans 15 residues. Germline CDR1 and CDR2: SGHAT and FQNNGV. CDR3 amino acids: CASSVRRTDSDTQYF. The CDR3, as DNA: TGTGCCAGCAGCGTGCGAAGGACAGATTCAGATACGCAGTATTTT.

This clone showed up just once. The chain joins TRBV5-6 to TRBJ2-1; D is perhaps TRBD2 (5 bases). Trimming took off 4 bases at V and 6 bases at J, with 17 bases between the two ends. From germline, CDR1 is SGHDT and CDR2 YYEEEE. This CDR3 has 15 residues. The CDR3 nucleotides read TGTGCCAGCAGCCCCGGGGAAAGCCTCGGCAATGAGCAGTTCTTC. The encoded protein is CASSPGESLGNEQFF. Complete variable domain (other parts from reference TRBV5-6 and TRBJ2-1): DAGVTQSPTHLIKTRGQQVTLRCSPKSGHDTVSWYQQALGQGPQFIFQYYEEEERQRGNFPDRFSGHQFPNYSSELNVNALLLGDSALYLCASSPGESLGNEQFFGPGTRLTVL.

The genes are TRBV2 and TRBJ2-1; 13 bases agree with TRBD2. Looked up from germline, CDR1 is SNHLY and CDR2 is FYNNEI. CDR3 length equals 16 residues. Trimming removed 0 bases from V and 7 bases from J; junction bases left unmatched: 3. The CDR3 region is CASSEARTSGGNEQFF. CDR3 sequence (DNA): TGTGCCAGCAGTGAAGCGCGGACTAGCGGGGGTAATGAGCAGTTCTTC.

On this clone: Mismatch with germline at one junction end may stem from a read error. This chain uses TRBV5-1 with TRBJ2-7; 8 positions match TRBD1. In germline, CDR1 is SGHRS, CDR2 YFSETQ. The CDR3 covers 14 residues. The CDR3 DNA is TGCGCCAGCAGCTGGACAGGGATAGGCACCAACCCCTTCTTC. It encodes CASSWTGIGTNPFF.

This sequence joins TRBV24-1 and TRBJ2-5; D is possibly TRBD2 (6 bases). The CDR3 spans 13 residues. Germline CDR1 and CDR2: KGHDR and SFDVKD. Trimming took 9 bases from V and 4 from J, leaving 14 bases between them. DNA for the CDR3: TGTGCCACCGGCGAGGACTATAGAGAGACCCAGTACTTC. This sequence encodes CATGEDYRETQYF.

In DNA, the CDR3 is TGTGCTAGTGCAAGAGGTTACACTGAAGCTTTCTTT. Translated, it gives CASARGYTEAFF. V gene TRBV12-5 combines with J gene TRBJ1-1; D remains unclear. The CDR3 has 12 residues. The V end lost 7 bases, the J end lost 3 bases, and 9 bases lay between the germline ends. The germline V gene has CDR1 LGHNT and CDR2 FRNRAP.

The V gene is TRBV29-1, the J gene TRBJ2-3; perhaps TRBD1 as D (5 bases). CDR1 and CDR2 (germline): SQVTM, ANQGSEA. The CDR3 spans 14 residues. V was shortened by 2 bases and J by 4 bases, with 13 bases between the two germline ends. CDR3 coding DNA: TGCAGCGTTGAAATTGCAGGGTTTCCAGATACGCAGTATTTT. As protein: CSVEIAGFPDTQYF.

The rearrangement uses TRBV6-5 and TRBJ2-3; 11 bases match TRBD2. CDR3 length: 15 residues. CDR1 MNHEY and CDR2 SVGAGI come from the germline V gene. J gave up 2 bases and V 7 bases, and 5 bases lay outside the gene matches. DNA for the CDR3: TGTGCCAGCATTGGACTAGCGGGCGCCACAGATACGCAGTATTTT. Translating gives CASIGLAGATDTQYF.

This clone occurred a few times. This chain joins TRBV7-6 and TRBJ2-7; 10 bases are shared with TRBD1. V dropped 2 bases and J dropped 2; count of bases not matched to a gene: 3. CDR1 SGHVS and CDR2 FNYEAQ come from the germline V gene. The CDR3 covers 15 residues. The CDR3 loop reads CASSLLGQGPYEQYF. The CDR3 DNA follows: TGTGCCAGCAGCTTATTGGGACAGGGGCCCTACGAGCAGTACTTC.

This chain links TRBV27 with TRBJ1-2; D gene uncertain. Per germline, CDR1 MNHEY and CDR2 SMNVEV (reference sequence). The CDR3 totals 13 residues. V was clipped by 3 bases and J by 2 bases, with 7 bases between them. In nucleotides, the CDR3 is TGTGCCAGCAGTTTCGGGGTCAACTATGGCTACACCTTC. Protein product: CASSFGVNYGYTF.

In its sample, this clone was seen a few times. Other DNA sequences within the sample encode an identical CDR3. This chain uses TRBV7-2 with TRBJ2-7; D remains unclear. The V gene's germline CDR1 is SGHTA and CDR2 FQGNSA. This CDR3 has 12 amino acids. Trimming pared 2 bases from V and 3 bases from J, leaving 5 bases between. The CDR3 DNA sequence: TGTGCCAGCAGCTTAAGAGGCTACGAGCAGTACTTC. It encodes CASSLRGYEQYF.

The genes are TRBV24-1 and TRBJ2-1; 7 nucleotides line up with TRBD1. J lost 4 bases, V lost 4 bases, and 9 bases had no gene match. The CDR3 covers 16 residues. Germline CDR1 is KGHDR and CDR2 is SFDVKD. The CDR3 loop reads CATSETGQAKYNEQFF. The CDR3 DNA is TGTGCCACCAGTGAAACCGGACAGGCGAAGTACAATGAGCAGTTCTTC.

CDR3 region: CASSPNRVVAVNTEAFF. The CDR3 DNA is TGTGCCAGCAGCCCAAACAGGGTAGTCGCTGTGAACACTGAAGCTTTCTTT. This chain links TRBV5-5 with TRBJ1-1; tentatively, D is TRBD1 (6 bases). V was pared by 4 bases and J by 0 bases, with 19 bases between. The CDR3 is 17 residues long. Germline V gene lookup returns CDR1 SGHKS and CDR2 YYEKEE (reference sequence).

This chain connects TRBV2 to TRBJ1-2; 8 bases map to TRBD1. CDR3 length: 15 residues. The germline V gene has CDR1 SNHLY and CDR2 FYNNEI. V lost 0 bases and J lost 8; bases outside the gene matches: 8. DNA for the CDR3: TGTGCCAGCAGTGAAGCGATGGACAGGGCGGAGGGCTACACCTTC. This codes for CASSEAMDRAEGYTF.

The chain joins TRBV7-3 to TRBJ2-7; D uncertain. This CDR3 has 15 residues. CDR1 and CDR2 (germline): SGHTA, FQGTGA. The V gene lost 2 bases and the J gene lost 0 bases, with 11 bases spanning the gap. In DNA form, the CDR3 reads TGTGCCAGCAGCTTATATGTGGGCAGCTCCTACGAGCAGTACTTC. Protein sequence: CASSLYVGSSYEQYF.

V gene TRBV23-1 combines with J gene TRBJ2-2; 8 positions match TRBD1. TRBV23-1 is known as an ORF, though its function is uncertain. The CDR3 has 16 amino acids. With 3 bases clipped from V and 6 bases from J, the junction kept 9 bases outside the gene matches. DNA for the CDR3: TGCGCCAGCAGTCACCCCGGGACAGGCATCGCCGGGGAGCTGTTTTTT. Its protein product is CASSHPGTGIAGELFF.

The V and J genes are TRBV27 and TRBJ2-1, with a tentative D call TRBD1 (6 bases). CDR1 and CDR2 (germline): MNHEY, SMNVEV (reference sequence). The germline V and J ends were trimmed by 6 bases and 2 bases, with 11 bases remaining between them. The CDR3 totals 14 residues. CDR3 region: CASSRGGPYNEQFF. Here the CDR3 DNA reads TGTGCCAGCAGCCGAGGGGGTCCCTACAATGAGCAGTTCTTC.

The chain's CDR3 is CASSLRGPPGGPRETQYF. Written as DNA, the CDR3 is TGTGCCAGCAGTTTAAGGGGCCCCCCGGGGGGGCCGAGGGAGACCCAGTACTTC. The chain has TRBV27 and TRBJ2-5, with 8 nucleotides matching TRBD2. Germline assignment: CDR1 MNHEY and CDR2 SMNVEV (reference sequence). This CDR3 has 18 amino acids. V lost 2 bases, J lost 5 bases, and 16 bases stayed unmatched.

The gene calls are TRBV7-3 and TRBJ2-1, with 11 bases that match TRBD2. The V gene's germline CDR1 is SGHTA and CDR2 FQGTGA. The CDR3 has 16 amino acids. Unmatched junction bases numbered 8, after V lost 1 base and J lost 9 bases. DNA for the CDR3: TGTGCCAGCAGCTTAAGACCAACTAGCGGGGGAGGTGAGCAGTTCTTC. It yields the protein CASSLRPTSGGGEQFF.

Concerning this clone: This specimen includes other DNA sequences encoding the same CDR3. The V call is TRBV4-2, the J call TRBJ2-5; a weak D match, TRBD2 (6 bases). Germline CDR1 LGHNA, CDR2 YNFKEQ. The CDR3 is 16 residues long. V was shortened by 4 bases and J by 2 bases, with 17 bases between the two germline ends. The CDR3 here is CASSRHRDLDQETQYF. CDR3 nucleotides: TGTGCCAGCAGCCGTCACCGGGACTTAGATCAAGAGACCCAGTACTTC.

This clone occurred once. V and J are TRBV29-1 and TRBJ2-2; 10 nucleotides agree with TRBD1. The CDR3 has 15 residues. The junction had 6 bases not matched to a gene; V was cut back by 5 bases and J by 3 bases. The germline CDR1 and CDR2 sequences are SQVTM and ANQGSEA. CDR3 coding DNA: TGCAGCGTTAAGGGACAGGGGTTCGACACCGGGGAGCTGTTTTTT. Its protein product is CSVKGQGFDTGELFF.

The chain recombines TRBV5-1 with TRBJ1-2, with a tentative D call TRBD1 (5 bases). The germline V gene encodes CDR1 SGHRS and CDR2 YFSETQ. Trimming left V 2 bases short and J 8 bases short, with 16 bases between. The CDR3 totals 14 residues. The CDR3 sequence is CASSFWGIGAGYTF. The CDR3 DNA reads as TGCGCCAGCAGCTTCTGGGGAATAGGGGCAGGCTACACCTTC.

The V gene is TRBV2, the J gene TRBJ1-4, with a possible D match to TRBD1 (5 bases). The V gene's germline CDR1 is SNHLY and CDR2 FYNNEI. CDR3 length: 13 amino acids. V lost 7 bases, J lost 4 bases, and 10 bases lay in between. CDR3 nucleotide sequence: TGTGCCAGCAAGGGGTCGTTTAATGAAAAACTGTTTTTT. This translates into CASKGSFNEKLFF. Full variable domain (remainder filled in from reference TRBV2 and TRBJ1-4): EPEVTQTPSHQVTQMGQEVILRCVPISNHLYFYWYRQILGQKVEFLVSFYNNEISEKSEIFDDQFSVERPDGSNFTLKIRSTKLEDSAMYFCASKGSFNEKLFFGSGTQLSVL.

A single count supports this clone. The chain has TRBV6-6 and TRBJ1-1; 7 bases fit TRBD1. The CDR3 is 15 residues long. Germline lookup yields CDR1 MNHNY and CDR2 SVGAGI (reference sequence). The trim removed 7 bases at V and 4 bases at J, leaving 12 bases unmatched. In DNA, the CDR3 is TGTGCCAGCACCTCCCCCAGACAGGGTACCACTGAAGCTTTCTTT. This sequence encodes CASTSPRQGTTEAFF.

The V and J genes are TRBV6-5 and TRBJ2-7; 11 positions agree with TRBD1. V was clipped by 5 bases and J by 4 bases; unmatched bases: 7. This CDR3 has 15 amino acids. The germline V gene encodes CDR1 MNHEY and CDR2 SVGAGI. This CDR3 is CASSLRTGGLYEQYF. In DNA, the CDR3 is TGTGCCAGCAGTCTCCGGACAGGGGGCTTGTACGAGCAGTACTTC.

V usage is TRBV30 and J usage is TRBJ1-1; weak D call: TRBD1 (5 bases). CDR1 is GTSNPN, CDR2 SVGIG, per germline (reference sequence). Between the trimmed V and J ends, which lost 4 bases and 4 bases, there was a span of 16 bases. The CDR3 runs 14 residues. The CDR3 here is CAWNRGGTRTEAFF. The CDR3 DNA follows: TGTGCCTGGAATCGGGGGGGGACGCGCACTGAAGCTTTCTTT.

The V call is TRBV7-2, the J call TRBJ2-1; 9 nucleotides match TRBD2. The CDR3 contains 15 residues. Trimming removed 5 bases from V and 8 bases from J; junction bases left unmatched: 10. The germline CDR1 and CDR2 sequences are SGHTA and FQGNSA. The CDR3 region is CASSPGTSSGDEQFF. CDR3 DNA: TGTGCCAGCAGCCCCGGGACTAGCTCCGGCGATGAGCAGTTCTTC.